These 13 T cell receptor beta chains came from one sample sequenced in a study of OX40 agonist ivuxolimab in advanced cancers. Using immunoSEQ multiplex PCR, the repertoire was profiled, and TCRdb retains in-frame clones only, with some absent. The table has roughly 66,000 clones, around 83% seen once. The sequencing here drew on CD4+ or CD8+ T cells sorted from blood, taken in a trial of the OX40 agonist ivuxolimab. Every receptor here comes from an adult with an advanced solid tumor such as melanoma, head and neck, liver or kidney cancer.

V gene TRBV7-3 combines with J gene TRBJ2-1; 9 positions match TRBD1. The V gene's germline CDR1 is SGHTA and CDR2 FQGTGA. The V segment lost 5 bases and the J segment 8 bases; nucleotides outside the gene matches: 7. The CDR3 length is 14 residues. The CDR3 DNA reads TGTGCCAGCAGCCCTAGGACAGGGGAGTATGAGCAGTTCTTC. Protein sequence: CASSPRTGEYEQFF.

The chain uses TRBV6-1 and TRBJ1-4, with TRBD1 matching over 8 bases. J was trimmed by 8 bases and V by 4 bases; bases with no gene match: 9. The CDR3 runs 15 residues. Germline CDR1 and CDR2: MNHNS and SASEGT. The CDR3, as DNA: TGTGCCAGCAGTGGGGCACAGGGGGTTGGGGAAAAACTGTTTTTT. This gives the protein CASSGAQGVGEKLFF.

This rearrangement joins TRBV30 to TRBJ2-5; possibly TRBD2 for D (6 bases). The CDR3 extends over 15 amino acids. Trimming stripped 2 bases from V and 0 bases from J, with 13 bases between. From germline, CDR1 is GTSNPN and CDR2 SVGIG (reference sequence). As DNA, the CDR3 is TGTGCCTGGAGTCTGGGGGGAAGGGACCAAGAGACCCAGTACTTC. Its translation is CAWSLGGRDQETQYF.

In its sample, this clone was seen once. The J gene is TRBJ2-3, the V gene TRBV9, with 8 bases fitting TRBD1. The CDR3 is 16 residues long. J was trimmed by 0 bases and V by 4 bases; bases with no gene match: 7. The germline V gene encodes CDR1 SGDLS and CDR2 YYNGEE. This CDR3 is CASSTSTGASTDTQYF. The CDR3, as DNA: TGTGCCAGCAGCACCTCGACAGGGGCTAGCACAGATACGCAGTATTTT.

The V call is TRBV29-1, the J call TRBJ2-1; maybe TRBD1 (6 bases). This CDR3 contains 12 residues. V was shortened by 3 bases and J by 10 bases, with 13 bases between the two germline ends. The V gene's germline CDR1 is SQVTM and CDR2 ANQGSEA. Here the CDR3 DNA reads TGCAGCGTTGAGAGGGTAAGGGGGGAGCAGTTCTTC. Residues: CSVERVRGEQFF.

The rearrangement uses TRBV27 and TRBJ2-1, with D hard to call. The CDR3 has 16 amino acids. V was pared by 1 base and J by 0 bases, with 10 bases between. CDR1 is MNHEY and CDR2 is SMNVEV in the germline V gene (reference sequence). The CDR3 DNA is TGTGCCAGCAGTTTATGGCCGGGTAGCTCCTACAATGAGCAGTTCTTC. It codes for CASSLWPGSSYNEQFF.

The rearrangement uses TRBV27 and TRBJ2-7; D not certain. With 3 bases removed from V and 1 base from J, the gap between germline ends came to 10 bases. The CDR3 consists of 14 residues. Germline CDR1 and CDR2: MNHEY and SMNVEV (reference sequence). CDR3 coding DNA: TGTGCCAGCAGTTTCCTACCCGAATCCTACGAGCAGTACTTC. It yields the protein CASSFLPESYEQYF.

This chain connects TRBV2 to TRBJ1-5, with D perhaps matching TRBD1 (6 bases). V was pared by 5 bases and J by 2 bases, with 13 bases between. Germline V gene lookup returns CDR1 SNHLY and CDR2 FYNNEI. The CDR3 length is 15 residues. The CDR3 sequence: CASSLGGLGNQPQHF. In DNA, the CDR3 is TGTGCCAGCAGTCTTGGGGGGCTGGGCAATCAGCCCCAGCATTTT.

The V call is TRBV6-5, the J call TRBJ1-6; 7 bases map to TRBD1. V lost 3 bases, J lost 4 bases, and 6 bases stayed unmatched. Germline V lookup: CDR1 MNHEY, CDR2 SVGAGI. The CDR3 spans 16 residues. CDR3 protein: CASSYGGTEYNSPLHF. CDR3 sequence (DNA): TGTGCCAGCAGTTATGGTGGGACAGAGTATAATTCACCCCTCCACTTT.

The rearrangement links TRBV5-3 to TRBJ2-7; 7 bases match TRBD1. TRBV5-3 is reported as an ORF; its role is uncertain. V lost 1 base, J lost 4 bases, and 8 bases stayed unmatched. The CDR3 extends over 15 amino acids. The CDR3 loop is CARSLTPQGVYEQYF. Here the CDR3 DNA reads TGTGCCAGAAGCTTGACCCCCCAGGGGGTTTACGAGCAGTACTTC.

The chain uses TRBV2 and TRBJ2-1; the D gene is possibly TRBD2 (7 bases). CDR1 is SNHLY and CDR2 is FYNNEI in the germline V gene. The V gene lost 4 bases and the J gene lost 6 bases, with 13 bases spanning the gap. The CDR3 length is 14 residues. As DNA, the CDR3 is TGTGCCAGCAGTGTATTAGGGGGGGGCAATGAGCAGTTCTTC. Its translation is CASSVLGGGNEQFF.

Of note for this clone: The sample has other DNA sequences that encode this CDR3 too. The chain carries TRBV6-5 and TRBJ2-7, with 8 bases that match TRBD2. The V gene end was trimmed by 6 bases and the J gene end by 5 bases; junction bases not matched to a gene: 6. CDR3 length: 13 amino acids. Germline V gives CDR1 MNHEY, CDR2 SVGAGI. CDR3 amino acids: CASSRTSFHEQYF. The CDR3 DNA sequence: TGTGCCAGCAGCCGGACTAGCTTCCACGAGCAGTACTTC.

V is TRBV7-2 and J is TRBJ1-2; 12 nucleotides agree with TRBD1. Germline V gene lookup returns CDR1 SGHTA and CDR2 FQGNSA. The J segment lost 6 bases and the V segment lost 1 base, leaving 0 bases of the junction unmatched. The CDR3 is 14 amino acids. The CDR3 loop is CASSLGDRGHGYTF. Written as DNA, the CDR3 is TGTGCCAGCAGCTTAGGGGACAGGGGGCATGGCTACACCTTC. The full variable domain, completed using reference TRBV7-2 and TRBJ1-2, is GAGVSQSPSNKVTEKGKDVELRCDPISGHTALYWYRQSLGQGLEFLIYFQGNSAPDKSGLPSDRFSAERTGGSVSTLTIQRTQQEDSAVYLCASSLGDRGHGYTFGSGTRLTVV.